This T cell receptor beta chain was recovered during a study of blood T cell repertoires in COVID-19. Study overall: COVID-19 samples collected from the United States, Italy and Spain covered acute and convalescent phases.

Germline V lookup: CDR1 WNHNN, CDR2 SYGVQD (reference sequence). This CDR3 spans 14 amino acids. Trimming shortened V by 4 bases and J by 5 bases, and 11 bases separated the two germline ends. In the authors' methods: By means of reference gene primer amplification, nucleated cell counts were estimated. TCRdb's table, derived via immunoSEQ multiplex PCR, lists solely in-frame clones and lacks some. V and J calls and clone size come straight from that table; D and trimming were deduced from the DNA. Among around 360,000 clones, about 89% were seen once, and the ten largest hold about 10%. This rearrangement joins TRBV10-1 to TRBJ2-2; possibly TRBD1 for D (5 bases). Source material: peripheral blood. This clonotype was obtained from a woman aged 25 to 39 with COVID-19, enrolled during active disease. CDR3 nucleotides: TGCGCCAGCAGTGTGGCCAGGGCAACCGGGGAGCTGTTTTTT. This codes for CASSVARATGELFF.